Sequencing of this TCR beta chain was carried out in a study of T cells in Graves' hyperthyroidism and ophthalmopathy. General study points: Blood also held most thyroid clonotypes expanded beyond 0.001.

Researchers took RNA transcripts and amplified the TCR beta CDR3 regions from them. Primed by the HTBI set, a first-round RT-PCR was run on the TCR CDR3. TCRdb independently ran MiXCR on the multiplex PCR reads; one entry per CDR3 protein. Among fewer than 350,000 distinct CDR3 sequences listed, roughly 19% were seen once. This clonotype has just a few counts. Antigen: not known. The receptor comes from a man aged 45-65 years with Graves' ophthalmopathy. The specimen sequenced was blood.

In DNA form, the CDR3 reads TGCAGTGCTACCGTAGGAGGGGGACTAGCGGGAGTAGATACGCAGTATTTT. This encodes CSATVGGGLAGVDTQYF. J is TRBJ2-3 and V is TRBV20-1; 14 nucleotides line up with TRBD2. Trimming at V came to 4 bases and at J to 5 bases, leaving 11 bases not matched to a gene. The CDR3 covers 17 residues. Germline CDR1 and CDR2: DFQATT and SNEGSKA (reference sequence).